The clone carrying this TCR beta chain has more than one count but fewer than ten. MiXCR, run by TCRdb on the 5' RACE reads, gives a single entry per CDR3 protein. The data contain 550,000 to 600,000 distinct CDR3 sequences, about 22% of them singletons. CDR3 size: 14 residues. The V end was cut by 4 bases, the J end by 3 bases, with 12 bases between. Germline CDR1 and CDR2: MNHNS and SASEGT. The sample belongs to a study of T-cell memory formation after mild COVID-19. The chain links TRBV6-1 to TRBJ1-1; the D is unclear. The source material was PBMCs or a T cell subset sorted from them (not recorded which). This receptor was identified in an adult woman who had mild COVID-19 (a few samples of this study predate the infection). Cell type and time point are not known. DNA of the CDR3: TGTGCCAGCAGTGGGCTCCCGGGGTACACTGAAGCTTTCTTT. Encoded protein: CASSGLPGYTEAFF.